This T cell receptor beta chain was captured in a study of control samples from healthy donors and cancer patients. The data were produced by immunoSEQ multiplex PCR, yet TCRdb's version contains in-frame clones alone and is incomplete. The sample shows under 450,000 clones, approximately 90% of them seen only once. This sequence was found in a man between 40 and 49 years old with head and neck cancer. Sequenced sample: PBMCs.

The CDR3 region is CASRVGGLGTDTQYF. The CDR3 DNA is TGCGCCAGCAGAGTAGGGGGATTGGGCACAGATACGCAGTATTTT. This chain connects TRBV5-1 to TRBJ2-3; D is perhaps TRBD1 (6 bases). V lost 5 bases, J lost 1 base, and 14 bases lay in between. The germline V gene encodes CDR1 SGHRS and CDR2 YFSETQ. The CDR3 totals 15 residues.